The rows below give T cell receptor beta chains drawn from one sample of a study of beta chain features in type 1 diabetes. TCRdb keeps only in-frame clones here, not all; method: immunoSEQ multiplex PCR. Of tens of thousands of clones listed, about 50% are singletons. Sample: central memory CD4+ T cells from blood. The receptor source for this set is a man in his thirties or forties with type 1 diabetes. Both conserved end residues are part of each CDR3. A D gene is named only where the DNA matches it firmly. Clone size is not always given. Where it is, it says once, few, many or a class for expanded clones.

v_gene,abundance,d_gene,j_gene,CDR3aa,CDR3nt
TRBV27,NA,NA,TRBJ1-2,CASSTKRTVSGYTF,TGTGCCAGCAGCACCAAGAGGACAGTGAGTGGCTACACCTTC
TRBV9,once,NA,TRBJ2-3,CASSVDGSSGTDTQYF,TGTGCCAGCAGCGTAGACGGTAGCTCGGGCACAGATACGCAGTATTTT
TRBV11-2,once,NA,TRBJ1-2,CASSLGGGYTF,TGTGCCAGCAGCTTAGGAGGGGGCTACACCTTC
TRBV6-5,NA,NA,TRBJ2-3,CASTSTDTQYF,TGTGCCAGCACGAGCACAGATACGCAGTATTTT
TRBV6-1,NA,TRBD1,TRBJ1-1,CASSEAGQGAGAFF,TGTGCCAGCAGTGAAGCAGGACAGGGGGCTGGAGCTTTCTTT
TRBV5-1,once,TRBD1,TRBJ1-1,CASSVQGDTEAFF,TGCGCCAGCAGCGTACAGGGGGACACTGAAGCTTTCTTT
TRBV11-2,NA,TRBD1,TRBJ1-2,CASSLGDSLYGYTF,TGTGCCAGCAGCTTAGGGGACAGCCTCTATGGCTACACCTTC
TRBV5-6,few,NA,TRBJ2-2,CASSLAGTVNTGELFF,TGTGCCAGCAGCTTGGCTGGGACTGTTAACACCGGGGAGCTGTTTTTT
TRBV6-5,NA,TRBD1,TRBJ2-7,CASSYSYRGDEQYF,TGTGCCAGCAGTTACTCGTACAGGGGAGACGAGCAGTACTTC
TRBV30,few,NA,TRBJ2-7,CAWRGLRPFGALGYEQYF,TGTGCCTGGAGGGGGCTTCGCCCTTTTGGAGCCCTGGGGTACGAGCAGTACTTC
TRBV29-1,NA,NA,TRBJ2-1,CSATGPANNEQFF,TGCAGCGCCACAGGGCCAGCCAACAATGAGCAGTTCTTC
TRBV6-5,NA,NA,TRBJ2-6,CASRPGETGANVLTF,TGTGCCAGCAGGCCAGGGGAGACTGGGGCCAACGTCCTGACTTTC
TRBV6-7,NA,NA,TRBJ2-7,CASIGRFSDEQYF,TGTGCCAGCATAGGGAGGTTTAGCGACGAGCAGTACTTC
TRBV6-5,NA,TRBD1,TRBJ1-5,CASSLGQVNQPQHF,TGTGCCAGCAGCCTTGGACAGGTCAATCAGCCCCAGCATTTT
TRBV9,NA,TRBD1,TRBJ1-5,CASSGGTGGNQPQHF,TGTGCCAGCAGCGGAGGGACAGGGGGCAATCAGCCCCAGCATTTT
TRBV7-8,NA,TRBD2,TRBJ2-7,CASSLASGTAEQYF,TGTGCCAGCAGCTTAGCTAGCGGGACTGCCGAGCAGTACTTC
TRBV2,NA,NA,TRBJ2-7,CASKRLDYEQYF,TGTGCCAGCAAGAGGCTAGACTACGAGCAGTACTTC
TRBV18,few,TRBD2,TRBJ2-7,CASSRLAGNYEQYF,TGTGCCAGCTCGCGACTAGCGGGGAACTACGAGCAGTACTTC
TRBV5-5,NA,NA,TRBJ1-2,CASSFSGADGYTF,TGTGCCAGCAGCTTCTCAGGGGCAGATGGCTACACCTTC
TRBV10-2,few,TRBD2,TRBJ2-3,CASSEGGRSTDTQYF,TGCGCCAGCAGTGAAGGCGGGAGGAGCACAGATACGCAGTATTTT
TRBV2,NA,TRBD2,TRBJ2-1,CASRKAGTSGTTRIYNEQFF,TGTGCCAGCAGGAAGGCCGGGACTAGCGGGACCACCAGAATCTACAATGAGCAGTTCTTC
TRBV10-3,NA,NA,TRBJ2-3,CAISPGTSTDTQYF,TGTGCCATCAGCCCCGGGACTAGCACAGATACGCAGTATTTT
TRBV4-1,few,NA,TRBJ2-2,CASSQDQGSTGELFF,TGCGCCAGCAGCCAAGATCAGGGCAGCACCGGGGAGCTGTTTTTT
TRBV5-4,NA,NA,TRBJ2-5,CASRAQRGQETQYF,TGTGCCAGCAGGGCCCAAAGAGGCCAAGAGACCCAGTACTTC
TRBV25-1,many,TRBD1,TRBJ2-7,CASSATIGQGNYEQYF,TGTGCCAGCAGTGCCACCATTGGACAGGGGAACTACGAGCAGTACTTC
TRBV2,few,NA,TRBJ2-3,CASSGDTDTQYF,TGTGCCAGCAGCGGGGACACAGATACGCAGTATTTT
TRBV2,few,TRBD2,TRBJ2-2,CASSEERGGTGELFF,TGTGCCAGCAGTGAGGAGCGGGGGGGCACCGGGGAGCTGTTTTTT
TRBV10-1,NA,TRBD1,TRBJ2-1,CASSDTTGAGVTYNEQFF,TGCGCCAGCAGTGATACCACAGGGGCTGGTGTTACCTACAATGAGCAGTTCTTC
TRBV5-1,NA,NA,TRBJ2-5,CASSLGPGTQETQYF,TGCGCCAGCAGCTTGGGGCCAGGAACCCAAGAGACCCAGTACTTC
TRBV7-9,few,NA,TRBJ2-1,CASSLAGGQDGGYNEQFF,TGTGCCAGCAGCTTAGCCGGGGGACAGGACGGGGGGTACAATGAGCAGTTCTTC
TRBV10-1,few,NA,TRBJ2-2,CASSEGSLTGELFF,TGCGCCAGCAGTGAGGGCAGTTTGACCGGGGAGCTGTTTTTT
TRBV7-2,few,NA,TRBJ2-7,CASSPTFTGYEQYF,TGTGCCAGCAGCCCTACCTTCACAGGGTACGAGCAGTACTTC
TRBV5-6,NA,NA,TRBJ1-1,CASSRRQARFEAFF,TGTGCCAGCAGCCGCCGACAGGCTAGGTTTGAAGCTTTCTTT
TRBV19,NA,TRBD1,TRBJ1-1,CASSIEWDRGAFF,TGTGCCAGTAGTATTGAGTGGGACAGGGGAGCTTTCTTT
TRBV11-2,NA,TRBD1,TRBJ2-5,CASSLDPTGAETQYF,TGTGCCAGCAGCTTAGACCCGACAGGGGCCGAGACCCAGTACTTC
TRBV20-1,NA,NA,TRBJ1-1,CSAERGTEAFF,TGCAGTGCTGAGAGGGGGACTGAAGCTTTCTTT
TRBV6-1,NA,NA,TRBJ1-2,CAIDGQYGYTF,TGTGCCATCGATGGGCAGTATGGCTACACCTTC
TRBV28,NA,TRBD1,TRBJ2-3,CASSLSLRDRANRDTQYF,TGTGCCAGCAGTTTATCCCTGAGGGACAGGGCAAACAGGGATACGCAGTATTTT
TRBV10-3,few,NA,TRBJ2-3,CAISPVGASGTDTQYF,TGTGCCATCTCTCCTGTGGGGGCTAGTGGCACAGATACGCAGTATTTT
TRBV30,NA,NA,TRBJ2-1,CAWDSGPHEQFF,TGTGCCTGGGACTCCGGTCCCCATGAGCAGTTCTTC
TRBV15,few,NA,TRBJ1-5,CATRSEGGNQPQHF,TGTGCCACCAGAAGCGAGGGTGGCAATCAGCCCCAGCATTTT
TRBV5-1,NA,NA,TRBJ1-2,CASSLDETNYGYTF,TGCGCCAGCAGCTTGGATGAGACTAACTATGGCTACACCTTC
TRBV7-9,NA,TRBD2,TRBJ2-1,CASSLVGSGGDEQFF,TGTGCCAGCAGCTTAGTAGGTAGCGGGGGCGATGAGCAGTTCTTC
TRBV5-1,few,TRBD1,TRBJ2-3,CASSLSDRVSTDTQYF,TGCGCCAGCAGCTTATCCGACAGGGTGAGCACAGATACGCAGTATTTT
TRBV27,NA,TRBD1,TRBJ2-7,CASSFRTGGEVSYEQYF,TGTGCCAGCAGTTTTCGGACAGGGGGCGAAGTCTCCTACGAGCAGTACTTC
TRBV5-4,few,TRBD2,TRBJ2-3,CASSVGTSGGRATDTQYF,TGTGCCAGCAGCGTGGGCACTAGCGGAGGGAGGGCCACAGATACGCAGTATTTT
TRBV4-2,NA,NA,TRBJ2-5,CASSKGDKRQETQYF,TGTGCCAGCAGCAAGGGGGACAAAAGACAAGAGACCCAGTACTTC
TRBV4-1,NA,NA,TRBJ1-2,CASSHGRGNYGYTF,TGCGCCAGCAGCCATGGGAGAGGAAACTATGGCTACACCTTC
TRBV6-1,few,NA,TRBJ1-2,CASSVSGPGIGGYTF,TGTGCCAGCAGTGTGTCTGGACCGGGAATTGGTGGCTACACCTTC
TRBV18,NA,TRBD1,TRBJ2-7,CASSSTGEFSYEQYF,TGTGCCAGCTCATCTACAGGGGAGTTCTCCTACGAGCAGTACTTC
TRBV28,NA,TRBD1,TRBJ1-5,CASSSPGQGNNQPQHF,TGTGCCAGCAGTTCGCCGGGACAGGGAAACAATCAGCCCCAGCATTTT
TRBV10-3,NA,TRBD1,TRBJ2-7,CAISDAGGVDEQYF,TGTGCCATCAGTGACGCAGGGGGCGTCGACGAGCAGTACTTC
TRBV25-1,few,TRBD1,TRBJ1-1,CASGQGRNTEAFF,TGTGCCAGCGGACAGGGGAGGAACACTGAAGCTTTCTTT
TRBV6-1,NA,TRBD1,TRBJ2-3,CASSDAGQGTDTQYF,TGTGCCAGCAGTGATGCAGGACAGGGCACAGATACGCAGTATTTT
TRBV9,NA,NA,TRBJ1-2,CASSTRGIGVGGGYTF,TGTGCCAGCAGCACAAGGGGAATTGGGGTCGGGGGTGGCTACACCTTC